Below are 18 T cell receptor beta chains sequenced from a single sample in a study of shared clonotypes between healthy human individuals. Some clones are missing from TCRdb's copy, which holds only in-frame ones; the method was immunoSEQ multiplex PCR. The sample has 900,000 to 1,200,000 clones; 75% to 80% are singletons. The material sequenced was memory CD4+ T cells from PBMCs. Subset denoted: CD45RA-negative fraction. The receptors come from a man in his late teens or twenties in good health. Some clones in this sample may be carry-over from other donors' samples.

In the case of this clone: A read error may explain this, as a much larger clone is one base away. This sample includes further DNA sequences coding for the same CDR3. The chain joins TRBV30 to TRBJ1-5; D is unresolved. Germline V gene lookup returns CDR1 GTSNPN and CDR2 SVGIG (reference sequence). V shed 0 bases and J shed 2 bases, with 5 bases lying between them. This CDR3 is built from 13 residues. The CDR3 is CAWSVRGNQPQHF. The DNA for the CDR3 is TGTGCCTGGAGTGTACGGGGCAATCAGCCCCAGCATTTT.

This clone was seen a few times. The chain couples TRBV28 to TRBJ1-2; D not certain. Trimming removed 3 bases from V and 4 bases from J, with 9 bases in between. The CDR3 loop spans 13 amino acids. Germline V gives CDR1 MDHEN, CDR2 SYDVKM. In DNA, the CDR3 is TGTGCCAGCAGTTTTGACGGAACCTATGGCTACACCTTC. Amino acid sequence: CASSFDGTYGYTF.

Of note for this clone: Within the sample, other DNA sequences also encode this same CDR3. The V gene is TRBV18, the J gene TRBJ2-2; 9 bases match TRBD1. J gave up 0 bases and V 3 bases, and 8 bases lay outside the gene matches. CDR1 and CDR2 (germline): KGHSH, LQKENI. The CDR3 runs 18 residues. CDR3: CASSPPGQGLPNTGELFF. The CDR3 DNA follows: TGTGCCAGCTCACCCCCTGGACAGGGGCTACCGAACACCGGGGAGCTGTTTTTT.

Comments on this clone: Since a far larger clone is one base different, this is likely a read error. The CDR3 DNA reads TGTGCCAGCAGTTTGACAGGGAACTATGGCTACACCTTC. Translating gives CASSLTGNYGYTF. The chain employs TRBV6-5 and TRBJ1-2; 7 bases line up with TRBD1. V was pared by 4 bases and J by 2 bases, with 1 base of the junction left unmatched. Germline CDR1 reads MNHEY; CDR2 reads SVGAGI. This CDR3 is 13 amino acids long.

The chain is built from TRBV7-6 and TRBJ2-7; TRBD2 matches at 8 bases. Germline-derived CDR1 and CDR2 are SGHVS and FNYEAQ. V was pared by 4 bases and J by 7 bases, with 9 bases of the junction left unmatched. CDR3 length: 14 residues. This chain's CDR3 is CASSSGTRGGEQYF. The CDR3 coding sequence is TGTGCCAGCAGCTCAGGGACTAGAGGGGGTGAGCAGTACTTC.

This rearrangement joins TRBV9 to TRBJ2-5; D remains unclear. In germline, CDR1 is SGDLS, CDR2 YYNGEE. Trimming stripped 2 bases from V and 1 base from J, with 9 bases between. CDR3 length: 14 amino acids. The CDR3 region has the DNA TGTGCCAGCAGCGTCGGCAGAACCCAAGAGACCCAGTACTTC. Translated, it gives CASSVGRTQETQYF.

The V and J genes are TRBV6-4 and TRBJ2-3; D is uncertain. The CDR3 runs 15 residues. In germline, CDR1 is MRHNA, CDR2 SNTAGT. V lost 2 bases to trimming and J lost 0 bases, with 9 bases between them. CDR3 nucleotides: TGTGCCAGCAGTGACCCCTCGACTAGCACAGATACGCAGTATTTT. It codes for CASSDPSTSTDTQYF.

The V gene is TRBV7-9, the J gene TRBJ1-2; possibly TRBD1 for D (5 bases). Between the trimmed V and J ends, which lost 5 bases and 8 bases, there was a span of 18 bases. The CDR3 consists of 14 residues. CDR1 SEHNR and CDR2 FQNEAQ come from the germline V gene (reference sequence). This chain's CDR3 is CASSLGGWGSGYTF. In DNA, the CDR3 is TGTGCCAGCAGCCTGGGCGGCTGGGGCTCCGGCTACACCTTC.

The gene calls are TRBV5-1 and TRBJ2-1; D uncertain. This CDR3 contains 15 residues. Looked up from germline, CDR1 is SGHRS and CDR2 is YFSETQ. Trimming took 1 base from V and 7 from J, leaving 15 bases between them. In nucleotides, the CDR3 is TGCGCCAGCAGCTTGCGGGCCGACCCCCGAAATGAGCAGTTCTTC. Translating it yields CASSLRADPRNEQFF.

The rearrangement uses TRBV21-1 and TRBJ1-4; TRBD1 was called by the table and not checked on the DNA. TRBV21-1 is given as a pseudogene. The CDR3 runs 12 residues. This CDR3 reads CASSPRTEKLFF. The CDR3 DNA reads TGTGCCAGCAGCCCCCGGACAGAAAAACTGTTTTTT.

This clone has a single count. The genes are TRBV5-1 and TRBJ2-3; 8 bases line up with TRBD2. The CDR3 runs 14 residues. Germline lookup yields CDR1 SGHRS and CDR2 YFSETQ. The junction had 7 bases not matched to a gene; V was cut back by 6 bases and J by 4 bases. The CDR3 spells CASTSGRSADTQYF. The CDR3 DNA sequence: TGCGCCAGCACCAGCGGGAGATCGGCAGATACGCAGTATTTT.

V is TRBV12-5 and J is TRBJ2-2; a weak D match, TRBD2 (6 bases). The CDR3 totals 14 residues. Per germline, CDR1 LGHNT and CDR2 FRNRAP. V lost 8 bases to trimming and J lost 4 bases, with 14 bases between them. For the CDR3, the DNA is TGTGCTAGTCGGGCGGGACCGGGCACCGGGGAGCTGTTTTTT. It encodes CASRAGPGTGELFF.

The chain carries TRBV10-1 and TRBJ2-1; 9 nucleotides line up with TRBD1. This CDR3 is 23 amino acids long. Germline V gene sequence: CDR1 WNHNN, CDR2 SYGVQD (reference sequence). Trimming at V came to 6 bases and at J to 0 bases, leaving 27 bases not matched to a gene. The CDR3 protein is CASSPGTGNYAGLASSSYNEQFF. The CDR3 nucleotides read TGCGCCAGCAGCCCCGGGACAGGGAACTATGCGGGATTAGCCTCGAGCTCCTACAATGAGCAGTTCTTC.

This clone was seen at least ten times. The same CDR3 arises from other DNA sequences in this sample as well. The V call is TRBV18, the J call TRBJ1-1; unclear D gene. Trimming left V 4 bases short and J 2 bases short, with 8 bases between. This CDR3 has 13 amino acids. Germline CDR1 KGHSH, CDR2 LQKENI. The chain's CDR3 is CASSRDPNTEAFF. As DNA, the CDR3 is TGTGCCAGCTCACGCGACCCAAACACTGAAGCTTTCTTT.

The chain joins TRBV5-7 to TRBJ2-2; no reliable D call. TRBV5-7 is filed as an ORF, its function uncertain. Deletions cut 6 bases from V and 2 bases from J, with 5 bases between. CDR3 length: 12 residues. Written as DNA, the CDR3 is TGTGCCAGCAATAATAACACCGGGGAGCTGTTTTTT. This translates into CASNNNTGELFF.

The V call is TRBV6-4, the J call TRBJ2-1, with TRBD1 identical over 8 bases. This CDR3 spans 14 amino acids. Looked up from germline, CDR1 is MRHNA and CDR2 is SNTAGT. With 4 bases clipped from V and 9 bases from J, the junction kept 8 bases outside the gene matches. This CDR3 is CASSGPGGFGEQFF. For the CDR3, the DNA is TGTGCCAGCAGTGGGCCAGGGGGCTTCGGTGAGCAGTTCTTC.

The chain combines TRBV29-1 with TRBJ2-5, with TRBD1 as a possible D gene (6 bases). The V and J ends lost 4 bases and 7 bases respectively, with 13 bases between them. The CDR3 has 12 residues. The V gene's germline CDR1 is SQVTM and CDR2 ANQGSEA. The CDR3 reads CSVGGHQTTQYF. The CDR3 nucleotides read TGCAGCGTTGGGGGGCACCAAACGACCCAGTACTTC.

The chain carries TRBV7-3 and TRBJ2-5; 7 bases align to TRBD2. Germline V gene data show CDR1 as SGHTA and CDR2 as FQGTGA. Trimming at V came to 2 bases and at J to 4 bases, leaving 1 base not matched to a gene. The CDR3 totals 13 residues. The CDR3 coding sequence is TGTGCCAGCAGCTTAGCGGGAGCAGAGACCCAGTACTTC. Amino acids: CASSLAGAETQYF.